Listed below are T cell receptor beta chains from one sample, sequenced in a study of technical replicates of blood from a few donors. This table comes from immunoSEQ multiplex PCR, and its TCRdb copy is limited to in-frame clones, with some not included. The table has roughly 76,000 clones, 70% to 90% seen once. The material sequenced was PBMCs. The receptors here all came from a human donor in good health. Some clones in this sample may be carry-over from other donors' samples. The CDR3 runs from the conserved cysteine through the conserved F or W. D genes are given only for firm matches. Clone size is given for some rows only: seen once, a few or many times, or a class if the clone is expanded.

D	size	V	J	CDR3	DNA
TRBD2	.	TRBV5-1	TRBJ2-5	CASSLGGSETQYF	TGCGCCAGCAGCTTGGGCGGGAGTGAGACCCAGTACTTC
TRBD1	.	TRBV10-3	TRBJ2-7	CAISGGQGYEQYF	TGTGCCATCAGTGGGGGACAGGGTTACGAGCAGTACTTC
TRBD1	.	TRBV2	TRBJ1-2	CASSEARGQSYGYTF	TGTGCCAGCAGTGAAGCCAGGGGACAGTCCTATGGCTACACCTTC
TRBD1	.	TRBV29-1	TRBJ2-7	CSVEVGQGGEQYF	TGCAGCGTCGAAGTCGGACAGGGTGGCGAGCAGTACTTC
.	.	TRBV6-1	TRBJ1-5	CASSEVPGFNQPQHF	TGTGCCAGCAGTGAAGTTCCGGGTTTTAATCAGCCCCAGCATTTT
TRBD1	few	TRBV4-3	TRBJ1-1	CASSRGTGPGTNTEAFF	TGCGCCAGCAGCCGAGGGACAGGGCCTGGGACGAACACTGAAGCTTTCTTT
TRBD1	.	TRBV29-1	TRBJ1-4	CSVEVDRDEKLFF	TGCAGCGTTGAAGTTGACAGGGATGAAAAACTGTTTTTT
.	.	TRBV9	TRBJ2-2	CASSVGLTLNSLKLFF	TGTGCCAGCAGCGTAGGACTAACCCTCAACAGTTTGAAGCTGTTTTTT
.	.	TRBV30	TRBJ2-5	CAWSVSTGTLAQYF	TGTGCCTGGAGTGTCTCGACAGGGACTTTGGCCCAGTACTTC
TRBD1	.	TRBV5-5	TRBJ2-7	CASSPWTGATSYEQYF	TGTGCCAGCAGCCCCTGGACAGGAGCCACCTCCTACGAGCAGTACTTC
TRBD1	.	TRBV29-1	TRBJ1-2	CSVEETGTGVIGYGYTF	TGCAGCGTTGAAGAAACCGGGACAGGGGTGATCGGCTATGGCTACACCTTC
.	.	TRBV4-1	TRBJ2-6	CASSQVSLGANVLTF	TGCGCCAGCAGCCAAGTATCCTTAGGGGCCAACGTCCTGACTTTC
.	once	TRBV7-9	TRBJ2-5	CASSIGGQGRETQYF	TGTGCCAGCAGCATCGGCGGGCAGGGGAGAGAGACCCAGTACTTC
.	.	TRBV7-2	TRBJ2-7	CASSPWGGNYEQYF	TGTGCCAGCAGCCCCTGGGGCGGAAACTACGAGCAGTACTTC
.	.	TRBV9	TRBJ2-7	CASSVGRGFSYEQYF	TGTGCCAGCAGCGTAGGCAGGGGATTTTCCTACGAGCAGTACTTC
TRBD1	.	TRBV10-3	TRBJ1-1	CAISEAQGANTEAFF	TGTGCCATCAGTGAGGCACAGGGGGCAAACACTGAAGCTTTCTTT
TRBD2	.	TRBV7-9	TRBJ2-7	CASSLPGLAQDEQYF	TGTGCCAGCAGCCTACCGGGACTAGCACAAGACGAGCAGTACTTC
.	.	TRBV5-5	TRBJ2-7	CATRRDFSSYEQYF	TGTGCCACCCGCCGGGACTTCAGCTCCTACGAGCAGTACTTC
.	.	TRBV6-4	TRBJ1-2	CASSDAHPNYGYTF	TGTGCCAGCAGTGATGCACACCCTAACTATGGCTACACCTTC
TRBD1	.	TRBV10-3	TRBJ1-2	CAISERKTGGYGYTF	TGTGCCATCAGTGAGAGGAAGACAGGGGGCTATGGCTACACCTTC
TRBD1	.	TRBV11-2	TRBJ1-6	CASSRGTATPPLHF	TGTGCCAGCAGCCGAGGGACAGCCACCCCACCCCTCCACTTT
.	.	TRBV7-3	TRBJ2-2	CASSPGVGASTGELFF	TGTGCCAGCAGCCCTGGGGTAGGGGCGAGCACCGGGGAGCTGTTTTTT
TRBD2	.	TRBV13	TRBJ2-1	CASSLGVLAGYNEQFF	TGTGCCAGCAGCTTAGGGGTCTTAGCGGGGTACAATGAGCAGTTCTTC
TRBD2	.	TRBV9	TRBJ2-3	CASSALGQRGDTDTQYF	TGTGCCAGCAGCGCCCTGGGGCAGCGGGGCGACACAGATACGCAGTATTTT
.	.	TRBV6-1	TRBJ2-3	CASSDGAVIDTQYF	TGTGCCAGCAGTGATGGGGCAGTGATAGATACGCAGTATTTT
.	.	TRBV7-9	TRBJ1-1	CASSHMNTEAFF	TGTGCCAGCAGCCACATGAACACTGAAGCTTTCTTT
.	.	TRBV7-9	TRBJ1-1	CASRPNSRNLNTEAFF	TGTGCCAGCAGACCTAACTCCAGGAACCTGAACACTGAAGCTTTCTTT
.	.	TRBV7-2	TRBJ2-1	CASSLAPGARSEQFF	TGTGCCAGCAGCTTAGCTCCAGGGGCGCGTAGTGAGCAGTTCTTC
TRBD1	.	TRBV30	TRBJ1-2	CAPQTGTGLGYGYTF	TGTGCCCCACAGACCGGGACAGGACTAGGCTATGGCTACACCTTC
.	.	TRBV4-1	TRBJ2-5	CASSQAIAVGTQYF	TGCGCCAGCAGCCAAGCCATAGCGGTCGGTACCCAGTACTTC
TRBD2	.	TRBV2	TRBJ2-1	CARGGGGLGNEQFF	TGTGCCAGGGGCGGGGGGGGCCTGGGCAATGAGCAGTTCTTC
.	.	TRBV5-1	TRBJ1-1	CASSLVAQGIGTEAFF	TGCGCCAGCAGCTTGGTAGCCCAGGGGATCGGGACTGAAGCTTTCTTT